A selection of T cell receptor beta chains follows, all from one sample in a study of PD-1 blockade in mismatch repair-deficient tumors. The data were produced by immunoSEQ multiplex PCR, yet TCRdb's version contains in-frame clones alone and is incomplete. This sample has 130,000 or so clones, with about 86% found just once. The input for sequencing was peripheral blood, taken 44 weeks after starting pembrolizumab. The receptors originated from an adult with mismatch repair-deficient cancer. The CDR3 runs from the conserved cysteine through the conserved F or W. Fields, in order: V gene, J gene, D gene, clone size, CDR3 DNA, CDR3 protein. D genes are given only for firm matches. The size of a clone is reported for some rows only, either as once, few or many, or as a class for expanded clones.

V: TRBV5-1
J: TRBJ2-7
D: TRBD1
size: .
DNA: TGCGCCAGCAGCGTGGGACAGGGGCTCGACGAGCAGTACTTC
CDR3: CASSVGQGLDEQYF

V: TRBV4-3
J: TRBJ2-7
D: .
size: .
DNA: TGCGCCAGCAGCCCGAGGGTGGGCTACGAGCAGTACTTC
CDR3: CASSPRVGYEQYF

V: TRBV6-6
J: TRBJ2-1
D: .
size: once
DNA: TGTGCCAGCAGTTACCAGCGGGCGAATATCAATGAGCAGTTCTTC
CDR3: CASSYQRANINEQFF

V: TRBV29-1
J: TRBJ1-2
D: .
size: .
DNA: TGCAGCGTTATATACAGGGATCTACGTGGCTACACCTTC
CDR3: CSVIYRDLRGYTF

V: TRBV6-5
J: TRBJ1-5
D: .
size: .
DNA: TGTGCCAGCAAGCGGAACAGGGCCAATCAGCCCCAGCATTTT
CDR3: CASKRNRANQPQHF

V: TRBV7-9
J: TRBJ2-3
D: TRBD2
size: .
DNA: TGTGCCAGTATCACCGGACTAGCGGGGTCAGATACGCAGTATTTT
CDR3: CASITGLAGSDTQYF

V: TRBV2
J: TRBJ1-2
D: .
size: .
DNA: TGTGCCAGCAGTCCCGGGACCGCTTATGGCTACACCTTC
CDR3: CASSPGTAYGYTF

V: TRBV5-6
J: TRBJ1-2
D: .
size: .
DNA: TGTGCCAGCAGCTTGGTAAGGGGCGCAGCACCTGGCTACACCTTC
CDR3: CASSLVRGAAPGYTF

V: TRBV10-3
J: TRBJ1-3
D: TRBD1
size: .
DNA: TGTGCCATCAGTGAGTCCTGGGACAGAGGTCCCTCTGGAAACACCATATATTTT
CDR3: CAISESWDRGPSGNTIYF

V: TRBV5-4
J: TRBJ1-5
D: .
size: few
DNA: TGTGCCAGCAGCTTGGGTCCAGGGAGGGGGCAGCCCCAGCATTTT
CDR3: CASSLGPGRGQPQHF

V: TRBV4-1
J: TRBJ2-7
D: TRBD1
size: few
DNA: TGCGCCAGCAGCCAAACAGGGGTTTCCTACGAGCAGTACTTC
CDR3: CASSQTGVSYEQYF

V: TRBV30
J: TRBJ2-7
D: .
size: .
DNA: TGTGCCTGGGGACAGGGAGGGGGTTACGAGCAGTACTTC
CDR3: CAWGQGGGYEQYF